Each of the 9 T cell receptor beta chains below was sequenced from the same sample in a study of shared clonotypes between healthy human individuals. Positively selected for CCR7, the CD45RO-negative cells used as naive CD8 cells excluded terminally differentiated effector memory CD45RA+ cells. The protocol was immunoSEQ multiplex PCR, while the TCRdb copy is restricted to in-frame clones and leaves out a portion. Among approximately 590,000 clones listed, 95% to 96% were seen once. Sequencing used naive CD8+ T cells sorted from blood. The receptor set was obtained from a woman aged 25 to 39 in good health.

The V call is TRBV27, the J call TRBJ2-3; 10 nucleotides agree with TRBD2. The CDR3 totals 15 residues. Germline assignment: CDR1 MNHEY and CDR2 SMNVEV (reference sequence). Losses at the gene ends were 7 bases for V and 2 bases for J; bases not matched to a gene: 6. The CDR3 sequence is CASNEAGGTTDTQYF. The CDR3 nucleotides are TGTGCCAGCAATGAAGCGGGAGGGACCACAGATACGCAGTATTTT.

About this clone: Other DNA sequences in this specimen translate into the identical CDR3. The chain links TRBV5-4 to TRBJ1-2; unclear D gene. In germline, CDR1 is SGHNT, CDR2 YYREEE (reference sequence). The CDR3 sequence is 14 residues long. V was trimmed by 8 bases and J by 4 bases, leaving 18 bases between them. The CDR3 coding sequence is TGTGCCAGTACGGACGCCACCCGTAGCTATGGCTACACCTTC. This encodes CASTDATRSYGYTF.

J is TRBJ2-7 and V is TRBV6-1; perhaps D is TRBD1 or TRBD2 (6 bases each). In germline, CDR1 is MNHNS, CDR2 SASEGT. V was pared by 11 bases and J by 4 bases, with 18 bases between. This CDR3 is 13 amino acids long. In DNA form, the CDR3 reads TGTGCCTGGAGGGGGACTGGGAATTACGAGCAGTACTTC. It encodes CAWRGTGNYEQYF.

This clone was found a few times. CDR3 residues: CASSQDLARSSYEQYF. CDR3 bases: TGTGCCAGCAGCCAAGATCTAGCCAGGTCCTCCTACGAGCAGTACTTC. The chain couples TRBV4-2 to TRBJ2-7, with a tentative D call TRBD2 (5 bases). The V gene's germline CDR1 is LGHNA and CDR2 YNFKEQ. There are 16 residues in the CDR3. The V end was cut by 0 bases, the J end by 0 bases, with 12 bases between.

DNA for the CDR3: TGTGCCAGCCTTAAAGCGGGCCTAATGAACACTGAAGCTTTCTTT. Translating gives CASLKAGLMNTEAFF. The rearrangement links TRBV6-5 to TRBJ1-1; D gene ambiguous. There are 15 residues in the CDR3. V was shortened by 8 bases and J by 0 bases, with 16 bases between the two germline ends. Germline V gene sequence: CDR1 MNHEY, CDR2 SVGAGI.

CDR3 residues: CAWSVSDVDTEAFF. The DNA for the CDR3 is TGTGCCTGGAGTGTATCGGACGTCGACACTGAAGCTTTCTTT. The chain employs TRBV30 and TRBJ1-1; D uncertain. Trimming stripped 0 bases from V and 3 bases from J, with 11 bases between. The germline gives CDR1 GTSNPN, CDR2 SVGIG (reference sequence). This CDR3 comprises 14 residues.

This chain connects TRBV5-1 to TRBJ1-2, with D possibly TRBD1 on 5 matching bases. From germline, CDR1 is SGHRS and CDR2 YFSETQ. V was trimmed by 2 bases and J by 3 bases, leaving 11 bases between them. The CDR3 consists of 14 residues. Written as DNA, the CDR3 is TGCGCCAGCAGCTTCACGGGGACGGACTATGGCTACACCTTC. Translated, it gives CASSFTGTDYGYTF.

V and J are TRBV6-5 and TRBJ2-7; the match to TRBD2 covers 13 bases. The CDR3 contains 14 residues. The V gene's germline CDR1 is MNHEY and CDR2 SVGAGI. Trimming at V came to 4 bases and at J to 8 bases, leaving 5 bases not matched to a gene. Here the CDR3 DNA reads TGTGCCAGCAGTTCAGGACTAGCGGGAGTTCAGCAGTACTTC. This codes for CASSSGLAGVQQYF.

This chain joins TRBV27 and TRBJ1-2, with 7 nucleotides matching TRBD1. With 8 bases clipped from V and 6 bases from J, the junction kept 15 bases outside the gene matches. This CDR3 is built from 15 residues. Germline CDR1 and CDR2: MNHEY and SMNVEV (reference sequence). CDR3: CASGWNPTGFNGYTF. The CDR3 DNA reads TGTGCCAGCGGATGGAACCCGACAGGGTTCAATGGCTACACCTTC.